The T cell receptor beta chain under discussion was sequenced for a study of blood T cell repertoires in COVID-19. The protocol was immunoSEQ multiplex PCR, while the TCRdb copy is restricted to in-frame clones and leaves out a portion. The data hold 130,000 or so clones, with roughly 88% observed a single time. Deletions cut 1 base from V and 3 bases from J, with 7 bases between. This CDR3 has 13 residues. The germline gives CDR1 SGHTA, CDR2 FQGTGA. This receptor was identified in a man in his 70s with active COVID-19. The chain employs TRBV7-3 and TRBJ2-7; possibly TRBD1 for D (5 bases). Sequencing input: peripheral blood. In DNA, the CDR3 is TGTGCCAGCAGCTTAAAAAGGGGCTACGAGCAGTACTTC. It specifies CASSLKRGYEQYF.